The 3 T cell receptor beta chains listed next were all sequenced from one sample in a study of post-analysis software for immune sequencing data. Points from the study as a whole: Roughly 5 TRBV segments, including TRBV5-6, TRBV5-1 and TRBV20-1, were more frequent in patients than controls.

These TCRs' antigens remain unknown. Tagging with unique molecular identifiers was a feature of the TCR beta cDNA libraries. Using its own MiXCR run on the PCR reads, TCRdb lists one record per CDR3 protein. The repertoire holds roughly 570,000 distinct CDR3 sequences, with 30% to 40% as singletons. The sample taken for sequencing was blood. All receptors come from a girl aged 2-17 years with multiple sclerosis.

This clonotype came up a few times. V gene TRBV12-3 or TRBV12-4 combines with J gene TRBJ1-1; 7 nucleotides agree with TRBD1. J gave up 7 bases and V 3 bases, and 2 bases lay outside the gene matches. The CDR3 consists of 12 residues. Written as DNA, the CDR3 is TGTGCCAGCAGTTTGTCAGGGGGTGAAGCTTTCTTT. It encodes CASSLSGGEAFF.

This clonotype showed up just a few times. This chain connects TRBV27 to TRBJ2-1; possible D gene TRBD2, 6 bases. Trimming pared 5 bases from V and 1 base from J, leaving 15 bases between. CDR1 MNHEY and CDR2 SMNVEV come from the germline V gene (reference sequence). The CDR3 spans 16 residues. In DNA form, the CDR3 reads TGTGCCAGCAGTCCCAGGACTACCCTGTCCTACAATGAGCAGTTCTTC. This codes for CASSPRTTLSYNEQFF.

The gene calls are TRBV20-1 and TRBJ2-1; 9 positions match TRBD2. The CDR3 length is 19 residues. Per the germline V gene, CDR1 is DFQATT and CDR2 is SNEGSKA (reference sequence). With 0 bases clipped from V and 2 bases from J, the junction kept 14 bases outside the gene matches. The CDR3 is CSARDPGLAGGGTYNEQFF. The CDR3 bases are TGCAGTGCTAGAGACCCGGGACTAGCCGGTGGTGGCACCTACAATGAGCAGTTCTTC.